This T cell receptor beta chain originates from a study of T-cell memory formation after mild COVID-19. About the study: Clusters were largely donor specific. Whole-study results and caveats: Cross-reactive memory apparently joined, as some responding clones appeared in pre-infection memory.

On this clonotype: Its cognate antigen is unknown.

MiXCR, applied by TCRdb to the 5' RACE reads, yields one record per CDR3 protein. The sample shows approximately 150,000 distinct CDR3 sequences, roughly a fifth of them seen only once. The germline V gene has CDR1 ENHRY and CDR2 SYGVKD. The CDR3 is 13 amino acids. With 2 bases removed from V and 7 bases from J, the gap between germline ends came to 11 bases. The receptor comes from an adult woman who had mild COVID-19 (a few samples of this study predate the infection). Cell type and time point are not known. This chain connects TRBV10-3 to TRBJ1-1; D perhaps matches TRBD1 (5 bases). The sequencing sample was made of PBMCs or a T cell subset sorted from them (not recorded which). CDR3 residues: CAISEGPGGEAFF. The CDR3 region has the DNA TGTGCCATCAGTGAGGGGCCCGGGGGTGAAGCTTTCTTT.